This TCR beta chain was sequenced in a study of patients with pleural tuberculosis. CDR1 MNHNS and CDR2 SASEGT come from the germline V gene. This CDR3 comprises 14 residues. The V end lost 6 bases, the J end lost 1 base, and 7 bases lay between the germline ends. Using its own MiXCR run on the reads, TCRdb lists one record per CDR3 protein. The sample has 45,000 to 60,000 distinct CDR3 sequences, 7.3% seen once. This clonotype was seen many times. The sequence was collected from a human donor with pleural tuberculosis. The V and J genes are TRBV6-1 and TRBJ2-6; D is unclear. CDR3 residues: CASRGGSGANVLTF. Here the CDR3 DNA reads TGTGCCAGCAGGGGTGGATCTGGGGCCAACGTCCTGACTTTC.